A single sample gave rise to the 15 T cell receptor beta chains below, sequenced in a study of cytomegalovirus exposure and HLA in healthy donors. Researchers ran the PCR with 60 Vbeta and 13 Jbeta primers. Sequencing was performed with immunoSEQ multiplex PCR; in TCRdb, only in-frame clones are kept and a portion is missing. Of over 110,000 clones listed, 75% to 90% are singletons. Sequencing was done on a sample of PBMCs. The receptors come from a man aged 35-49 years in good health and CMV-seronegative.

This chain connects TRBV9 to TRBJ2-2, with 8 bases lining up with TRBD2. The J segment lost 6 bases and the V segment lost 0 bases, leaving 4 bases of the junction unmatched. This CDR3 is 15 amino acids long. Germline V gives CDR1 SGDLS, CDR2 YYNGEE. DNA for the CDR3: TGTGCCAGCAGCGTAGACGGGGGGGCCTCCGGGGAGCTGTTTTTT. Protein product: CASSVDGGASGELFF.

The rearrangement uses TRBV27 and TRBJ1-1; TRBD1 matches 9 bases. Germline V gene lookup returns CDR1 MNHEY and CDR2 SMNVEV (reference sequence). The CDR3 loop spans 14 amino acids. With V trimmed by 5 bases and J by 7 bases, 8 bases remained unmatched. CDR3 sequence: CASSDGTGLIEAFF. CDR3 DNA: TGTGCCAGCAGTGACGGGACAGGGTTGATTGAAGCTTTCTTT.

The chain is built from TRBV30 and TRBJ2-1; TRBD2 aligns across 13 bases. The CDR3 totals 15 residues. Trimming at V came to 2 bases and at J to 5 bases, leaving 3 bases not matched to a gene. The germline V gene has CDR1 GTSNPN and CDR2 SVGIG (reference sequence). CDR3 sequence: CAWSRGLAGNNEQFF. The CDR3 DNA reads as TGTGCCTGGAGTAGGGGACTAGCGGGGAACAATGAGCAGTTCTTC.

The CDR3 coding sequence is TGTGCCAGCAGCTTAAGGAGCGGGAGCACAGATACGCAGTATTTT. It specifies CASSLRSGSTDTQYF. V gene TRBV11-2 combines with J gene TRBJ2-3; possibly TRBD2 for D (6 bases). This CDR3 is 15 amino acids long. V gave up 2 bases and J gave up 0 bases, with 9 bases separating them. The germline V gene has CDR1 SGHAT and CDR2 FQNNGV.

This clone has only a few counts. The rearrangement uses TRBV6-6 and TRBJ1-5; possible D gene TRBD1, 6 bases. Trimming cost V 3 bases and J 3 bases, with 12 bases left between them. The CDR3 runs to 15 residues. Looked up from germline, CDR1 is MNHNY and CDR2 is SVGAGI (reference sequence). The CDR3 region is CASSYLGAINQPQHF. For the CDR3, the DNA is TGTGCCAGCAGTTATTTGGGGGCTATCAATCAGCCCCAGCATTTT.

The chain combines TRBV11-2 with TRBJ1-5; D might be TRBD1 (6 bases). V gave up 5 bases and J gave up 9 bases, with 14 bases separating them. Germline CDR1 reads SGHAT; CDR2 reads FQNNGV. CDR3 size: 13 residues. CDR3 region: CASSAGTPGPQHF. The CDR3 DNA is TGTGCCAGCAGCGCAGGGACACCAGGGCCCCAGCATTTT.

The chain carries TRBV5-1 and TRBJ1-1; D unresolved. V was pared by 5 bases and J by 0 bases, with 8 bases between. This CDR3 has 13 residues. Germline V gene data show CDR1 as SGHRS and CDR2 as YFSETQ. This chain's CDR3 is CASSLQMNTEAFF. The CDR3 DNA follows: TGCGCCAGCAGTTTACAGATGAACACTGAAGCTTTCTTT.

The chain is built from TRBV4-2 and TRBJ1-4, with TRBD1 as a possible D gene (5 bases). Germline CDR1 reads LGHNA; CDR2 reads YNFKEQ. V lost 0 bases, J lost 7 bases, and 12 bases lay in between. The CDR3 totals 15 residues. The CDR3 loop is CASSQDGQGIEKLFF. DNA for the CDR3: TGTGCCAGCAGCCAAGATGGCCAGGGCATTGAAAAACTGTTTTTT.

The rearrangement uses TRBV27 and TRBJ1-4; 10 nucleotides match TRBD1. Germline loops: CDR1 MNHEY, CDR2 SMNVEV (reference sequence). This CDR3 is built from 14 residues. Trimming cost V 8 bases and J 8 bases; bases outside gene matches: 8. The CDR3 DNA reads as TGTGCCAGCGGGACGGACAGGGGGGACGAAAAACTGTTTTTT. It is translated as CASGTDRGDEKLFF.

The chain uses TRBV30 and TRBJ2-1; no clear D. The CDR3 is 14 residues long. Germline V lookup: CDR1 GTSNPN, CDR2 SVGIG (reference sequence). The V and J ends lost 0 bases and 9 bases respectively, with 15 bases between them. The CDR3 DNA follows: TGTGCCTGGAGTGTCCGCCCGAGTTCTGGTGAGCAGTTCTTC. Protein: CAWSVRPSSGEQFF.

The chain couples TRBV6-1 to TRBJ1-5; a possible D gene is TRBD1 (5 bases). CDR1 MNHNS and CDR2 SASEGT come from the germline V gene. With 10 bases removed from V and 6 bases from J, the gap between germline ends came to 19 bases. There are 14 residues in the CDR3. The CDR3 bases are TGTGCCACAGGACCCCCAGGGTTAAGTCAGCCCCAGCATTTT. Its protein is CATGPPGLSQPQHF.

The J gene is TRBJ1-2, the V gene TRBV27; TRBD1 might be the D (5 bases). V shed 7 bases and J shed 3 bases, with 6 bases lying between them. This CDR3 has 11 amino acids. CDR1 and CDR2 from the germline V gene are MNHEY and SMNVEV (reference sequence). Written as DNA, the CDR3 is TGTGCCAGCAAACAGGACTATGGCTACACCTTC. Its translation: CASKQDYGYTF.

The chain couples TRBV5-4 to TRBJ2-1, with TRBD2 matching 8 bases. After removal of 4 bases from V and 3 bases from J, the junction contained 6 bases not matched to a gene. The CDR3 spans 15 residues. Per the germline V gene, CDR1 is SGHNT and CDR2 is YYREEE (reference sequence). The CDR3 reads CASSKSGGRYNEQFF. CDR3 sequence (DNA): TGTGCCAGCAGCAAGAGCGGGGGCCGCTACAATGAGCAGTTCTTC. Looking up the rest from reference TRBV5-4 and TRBJ2-1 gives the full variable domain: ETGVTQSPTHLIKTRGQQVTLRCSSQSGHNTVSWYQQALGQGPQFIFQYYREEENGRGNFPPRFSGLQFPNYSSELNVNALELDDSALYLCASSKSGGRYNEQFFGPGTRLTVL.

The gene calls are TRBV7-9 and TRBJ2-1, with TRBD2 matching over 8 bases. V was pared by 3 bases and J by 10 bases, with 5 bases of the junction left unmatched. CDR3 size: 13 residues. The germline V gene encodes CDR1 SEHNR and CDR2 FQNEAQ (reference sequence). As DNA, the CDR3 is TGTGCCAGCAGCTTTGGCGGGGGGCAGGAGCAGTTCTTC. It encodes CASSFGGGQEQFF.

The chain joins TRBV7-2 to TRBJ2-7; TRBD2 is a possible D gene (5 bases). V shed 8 bases and J shed 1 base, with 9 bases lying between them. Germline V gene sequence: CDR1 SGHTA, CDR2 FQGNSA. This CDR3 is 12 amino acids long. In DNA, the CDR3 is TGTGCCAGCTCGGAGCGGTCCTACGAGCAGTACTTC. Residues: CASSERSYEQYF. The complete variable domain, with remaining parts taken from reference TRBV7-2 and TRBJ2-7, reads GAGVSQSPSNKVTEKGKDVELRCDPISGHTALYWYRQSLGQGLEFLIYFQGNSAPDKSGLPSDRFSAERTGGSVSTLTIQRTQQEDSAVYLCASSERSYEQYFGPGTRLTVT.